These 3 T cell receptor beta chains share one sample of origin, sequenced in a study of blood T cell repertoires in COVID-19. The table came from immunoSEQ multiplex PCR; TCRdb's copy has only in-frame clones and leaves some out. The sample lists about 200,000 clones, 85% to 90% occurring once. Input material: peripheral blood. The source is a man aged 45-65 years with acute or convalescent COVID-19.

CDR3 in DNA: TGCAGCGTTGAACCGGGACACCTTGAGACTGAAGCTTTCTTT. Translation gives CSVEPGHLETEAFF. The V gene is TRBV29-1, the J gene TRBJ1-1, with a tentative D call TRBD1 (6 bases). CDR3 length equals 14 residues. Germline lookup yields CDR1 SQVTM and CDR2 ANQGSEA. Trimming took 2 bases from V and 5 from J, leaving 15 bases between them.

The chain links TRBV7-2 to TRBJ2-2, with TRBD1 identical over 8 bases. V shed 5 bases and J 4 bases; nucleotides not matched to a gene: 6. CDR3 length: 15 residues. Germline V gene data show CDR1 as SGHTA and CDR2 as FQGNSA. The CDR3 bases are TGTGCCAGCAGCCTCAGGGGGCCCGGCACCGGGGAGCTGTTTTTT. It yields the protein CASSLRGPGTGELFF.

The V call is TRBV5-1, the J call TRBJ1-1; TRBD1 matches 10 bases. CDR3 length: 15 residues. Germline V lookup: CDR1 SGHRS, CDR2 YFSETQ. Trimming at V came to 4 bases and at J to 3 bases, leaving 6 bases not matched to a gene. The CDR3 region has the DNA TGCGCCAGCAGCCCCGCCGGGACAGGGGACACTGAAGCTTTCTTT. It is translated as CASSPAGTGDTEAFF.